This T cell receptor beta chain was recorded in a study of human T cells and chemical hapten exposure. Overall study: There were per-sample TCR yield variations, arising mainly from small pooled library volume differences.

The time point is: patch test 3, about 24 weeks after DPC sensitization. Treatment reported: therapeutic diphenylcyclopropenone sensitization with weekly scalp DPC. Between the trimmed V and J ends, which lost 5 bases and 7 bases, there was a span of 8 bases. This CDR3 comprises 12 residues. MiXCR, run by TCRdb on the RACE reads, gives a single entry per CDR3 protein. The sample carries roughly 200,000 distinct CDR3 sequences, around a quarter recorded once. The sequences come from whole blood, collected in connection with sensitization to the hapten diphenylcyclopropenone (DPC). The rearrangement joins TRBV12-3 or TRBV12-4 to TRBJ1-4; D gene unclear. This sequence was found in a woman in her forties with alopecia areata. Some clones in this sample may be carry-over from other donors' samples. The CDR3 nucleotides read TGTGCCAGCAGTGAGCCCACTGAAAAACTGTTTTTT. Its translation: CASSEPTEKLFF.